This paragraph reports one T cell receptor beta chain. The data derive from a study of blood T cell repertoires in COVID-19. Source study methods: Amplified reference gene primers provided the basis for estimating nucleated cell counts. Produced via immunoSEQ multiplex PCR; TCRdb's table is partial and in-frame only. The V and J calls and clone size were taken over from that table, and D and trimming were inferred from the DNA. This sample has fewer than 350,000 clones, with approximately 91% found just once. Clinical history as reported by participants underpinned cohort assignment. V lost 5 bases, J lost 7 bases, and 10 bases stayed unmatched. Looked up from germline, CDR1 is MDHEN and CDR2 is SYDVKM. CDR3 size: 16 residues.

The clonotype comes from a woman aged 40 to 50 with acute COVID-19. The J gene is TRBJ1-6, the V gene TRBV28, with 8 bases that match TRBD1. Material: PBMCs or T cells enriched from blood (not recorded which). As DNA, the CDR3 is TGTGCCAGCAGTGTTACGACAGGGGCTCGAAATTCACCCCTCCACTTT. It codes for CASSVTTGARNSPLHF.